The rows below give T cell receptor beta chains drawn from one sample of a study of Graves' ophthalmopathy and Graves' hyperthyroidism. Each CDR3 protein is one row after TCRdb ran MiXCR on the multiplex PCR reads. The repertoire holds 560,000 or so distinct CDR3 sequences, with 35% to 40% as singletons. Sequenced: peripheral blood or thyroid tissue (not recorded which). These receptors all come from an adult man with Graves' hyperthyroidism. The CDR3 runs from the conserved cysteine through the conserved F or W. D genes are given only for firm matches. A clone size is listed for some rows: how often the clone was seen (once, few, many), or a class if it is expanded.

J gene	D gene	clone size	V gene	CDR3 protein	CDR3 DNA
TRBJ2-7	NA	many	TRBV2	CASSEGQQVVPYEQYF	TGTGCCAGCAGTGAGGGCCAGCAAGTTGTGCCCTACGAGCAGTACTTC
TRBJ1-5	NA	NA	TRBV10-3	CASRLDVQANQPQHF	TGTGCCAGCAGACTGGACGTTCAGGCCAATCAGCCCCAGCATTTT
TRBJ2-5	TRBD1	NA	TRBV4-1	CASSPFRTGLETQYF	TGCGCCAGCAGCCCTTTCCGGACAGGGTTAGAGACCCAGTACTTC
TRBJ2-1	NA	NA	TRBV10-2	CASGTGGEQFF	TGCGCCAGCGGCACCGGTGGTGAGCAGTTCTTC
TRBJ2-5	NA	many	TRBV6-5	CASSYRQGREETQYF	TGTGCCAGCAGTTACCGACAGGGGAGGGAAGAGACCCAGTACTTC
TRBJ2-7	TRBD2	NA	TRBV25-1	CARDSGFLYEQYF	TGTGCTAGAGATAGCGGGTTCCTCTACGAGCAGTACTTC
TRBJ2-7	NA	NA	TRBV12-3/TRBV12-4	CASSLSRAGRELYF	TGTGCCAGCAGTCTCTCTAGGGCAGGCCGGGAGCTGTACTTC
TRBJ2-7	TRBD2	many	TRBV7-6	CASSRGTSYEQYF	TGTGCCAGCAGCCGCGGGACTAGCTACGAGCAGTACTTC
TRBJ1-6	NA	once	TRBV10-3	CAIRGIREGNSPLHF	TGTGCCATCAGGGGGATCAGGGAGGGGAATTCACCCCTCCACTTT
TRBJ2-5	NA	NA	TRBV24-1	CATSEKGFSETQYF	TGTGCCACCAGTGAAAAGGGATTTTCGGAGACCCAGTACTTC
TRBJ2-1	NA	NA	TRBV20-1	CSARHPKHSYNEQFF	TGCAGTGCTAGACACCCTAAACACTCCTACAATGAGCAGTTCTTC